Sequencing of this T cell receptor beta chain was carried out in a study of blood T cell repertoires in COVID-19. About the study: From T cells, B-cell-depleted T cells, or PBMCs came the material, which was cDNA or gDNA.

The assay was immunoSEQ multiplex PCR, and TCRdb's table has in-frame clones only and misses some. Found here are 100,000 to 150,000 clones, about 88% of them singletons; the top ten hold approximately 1.2%. The CDR3 length is 14 residues. CDR1 is SNHLY and CDR2 is FYNNEI in the germline V gene. V lost 8 bases, J lost 9 bases, and 22 bases lay in between. The clonotype comes from an elderly woman with acute or convalescent COVID-19. The sequenced material came from peripheral blood. The rearrangement uses TRBV2 and TRBJ1-1, with a weak D call TRBD1 (5 bases). CDR3 in DNA: TGTGCCAGCCAACAGGAGGGGCTCCCAGGGAAAGCTTTCTTT. Translation gives CASQQEGLPGKAFF.